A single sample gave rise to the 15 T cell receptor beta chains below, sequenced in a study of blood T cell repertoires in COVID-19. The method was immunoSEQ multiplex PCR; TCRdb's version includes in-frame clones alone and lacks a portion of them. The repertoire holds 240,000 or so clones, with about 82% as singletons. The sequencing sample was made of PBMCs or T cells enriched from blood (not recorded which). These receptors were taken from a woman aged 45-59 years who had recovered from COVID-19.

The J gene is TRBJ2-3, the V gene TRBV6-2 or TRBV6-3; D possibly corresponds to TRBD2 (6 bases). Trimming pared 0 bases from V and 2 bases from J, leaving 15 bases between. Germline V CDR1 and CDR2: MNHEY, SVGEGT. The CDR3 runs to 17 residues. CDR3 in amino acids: CASSYSPLADLTDTQYF. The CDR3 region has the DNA TGTGCCAGCAGTTACTCGCCCTTAGCGGACCTCACAGATACGCAGTATTTT.

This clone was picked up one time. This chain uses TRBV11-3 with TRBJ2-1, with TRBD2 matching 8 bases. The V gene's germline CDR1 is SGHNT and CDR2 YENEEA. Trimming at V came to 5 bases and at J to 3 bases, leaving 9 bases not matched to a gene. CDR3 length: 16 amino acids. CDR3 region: CASSQASGRGYNEQFF. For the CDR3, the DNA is TGTGCCAGCAGCCAGGCGAGCGGGAGAGGCTACAATGAGCAGTTCTTC.

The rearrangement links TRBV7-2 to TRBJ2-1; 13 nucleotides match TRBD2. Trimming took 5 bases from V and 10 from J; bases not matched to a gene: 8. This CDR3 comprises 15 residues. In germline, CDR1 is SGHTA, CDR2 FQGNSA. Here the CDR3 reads CASSGEGLAGSEQFF. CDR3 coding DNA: TGTGCCAGCAGCGGAGAGGGACTAGCGGGAAGCGAGCAGTTCTTC.

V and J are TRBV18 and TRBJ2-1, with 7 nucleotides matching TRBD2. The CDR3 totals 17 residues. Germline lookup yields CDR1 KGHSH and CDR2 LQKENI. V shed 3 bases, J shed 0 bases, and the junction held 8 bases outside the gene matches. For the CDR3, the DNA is TGTGCCAGCTCACCTTCACCTAGCGGCAGCTCCTACAATGAGCAGTTCTTC. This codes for CASSPSPSGSSYNEQFF.

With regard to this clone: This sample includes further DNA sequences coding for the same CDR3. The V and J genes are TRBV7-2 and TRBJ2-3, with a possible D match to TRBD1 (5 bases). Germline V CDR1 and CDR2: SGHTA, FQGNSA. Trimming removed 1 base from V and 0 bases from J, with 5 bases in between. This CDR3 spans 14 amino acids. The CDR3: CASSLGTSTDTQYF. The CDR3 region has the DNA TGTGCCAGCAGCTTAGGGACAAGCACAGATACGCAGTATTTT.

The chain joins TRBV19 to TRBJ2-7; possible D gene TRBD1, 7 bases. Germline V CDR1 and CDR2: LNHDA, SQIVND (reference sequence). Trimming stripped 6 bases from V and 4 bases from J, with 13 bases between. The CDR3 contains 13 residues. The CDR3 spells CASRGAGGYEQYF. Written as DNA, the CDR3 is TGTGCCAGTAGGGGAGCAGGGGGGTACGAGCAGTACTTC.

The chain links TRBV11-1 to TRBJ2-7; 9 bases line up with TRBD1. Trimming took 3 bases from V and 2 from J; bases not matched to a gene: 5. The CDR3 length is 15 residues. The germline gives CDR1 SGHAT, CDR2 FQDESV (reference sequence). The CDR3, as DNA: TGTGCCAGCAGCTTCACGGGACAGGGACCCTACGAGCAGTACTTC. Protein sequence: CASSFTGQGPYEQYF.

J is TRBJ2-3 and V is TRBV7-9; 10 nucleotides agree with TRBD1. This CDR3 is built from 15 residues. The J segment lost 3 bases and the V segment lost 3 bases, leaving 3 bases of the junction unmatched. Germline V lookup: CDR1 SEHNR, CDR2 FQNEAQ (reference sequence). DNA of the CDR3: TGTGCCAGCAGCTTTGGGACAGGGGAGACAGATACGCAGTATTTT. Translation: CASSFGTGETDTQYF.

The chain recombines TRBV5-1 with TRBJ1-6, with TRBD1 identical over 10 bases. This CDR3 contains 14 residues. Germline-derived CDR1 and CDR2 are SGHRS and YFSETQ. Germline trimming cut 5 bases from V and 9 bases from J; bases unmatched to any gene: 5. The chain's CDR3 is CASRDGTGVSPLHF. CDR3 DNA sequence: TGCGCCAGCAGGGACGGGACAGGGGTTTCACCCCTCCACTTT.

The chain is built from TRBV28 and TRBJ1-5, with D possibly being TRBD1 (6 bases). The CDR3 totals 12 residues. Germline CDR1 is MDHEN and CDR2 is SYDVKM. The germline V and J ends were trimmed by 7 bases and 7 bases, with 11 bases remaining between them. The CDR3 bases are TGTGCCAGCACCCTCACAGGGCAGCCCCAGCATTTT. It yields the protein CASTLTGQPQHF.

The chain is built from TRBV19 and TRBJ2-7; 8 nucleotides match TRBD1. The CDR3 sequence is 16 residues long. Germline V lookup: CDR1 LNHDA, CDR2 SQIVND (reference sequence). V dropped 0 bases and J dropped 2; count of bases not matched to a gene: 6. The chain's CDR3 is CASSIESQGATYEQYF. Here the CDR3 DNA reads TGTGCCAGTAGTATAGAGTCTCAGGGGGCGACCTACGAGCAGTACTTC.

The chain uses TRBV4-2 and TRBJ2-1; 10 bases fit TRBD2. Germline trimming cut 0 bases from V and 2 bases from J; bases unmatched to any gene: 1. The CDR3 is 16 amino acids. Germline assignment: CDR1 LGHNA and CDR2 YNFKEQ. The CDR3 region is CASSQESGGAYNEQFF. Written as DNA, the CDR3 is TGTGCCAGCAGCCAAGAAAGCGGGGGGGCCTACAATGAGCAGTTCTTC.

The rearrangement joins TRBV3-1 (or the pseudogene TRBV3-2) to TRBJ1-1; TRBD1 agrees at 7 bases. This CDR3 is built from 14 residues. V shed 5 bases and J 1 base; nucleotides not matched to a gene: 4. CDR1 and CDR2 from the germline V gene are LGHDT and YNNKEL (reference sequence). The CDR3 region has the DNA TGTGCCAGCAGCGGCGGGACAGCGAACACTGAAGCTTTCTTT. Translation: CASSGGTANTEAFF.

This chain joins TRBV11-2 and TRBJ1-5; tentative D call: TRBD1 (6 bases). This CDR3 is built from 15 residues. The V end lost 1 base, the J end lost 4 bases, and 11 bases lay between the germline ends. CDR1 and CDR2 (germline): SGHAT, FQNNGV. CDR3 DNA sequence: TGTGCCAGCAGCTTAGTGGGGACACCTAATCAGCCCCAGCATTTT. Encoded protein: CASSLVGTPNQPQHF.

The CDR3 sequence is CASSLGTGSDGVPFF. As DNA, the CDR3 is TGCGCCAGCAGCCTTGGGACTGGCAGTGATGGGGTGCCGTTCTTC. This chain connects TRBV4-3 to TRBJ2-1, with D possibly TRBD2 on 6 matching bases. The CDR3 spans 15 residues. V lost 4 bases to trimming and J lost 15 bases, with 25 bases between them. CDR1 is LGHNA, CDR2 YSLEER, per germline.